The table lists the clone carrying this T cell receptor beta chain with a few counts. The antigen is unknown. V was cut by 3 bases and J by 9 bases, with 8 bases left in between. CDR1 SEHNR and CDR2 FQNEAQ come from the germline V gene (reference sequence). The CDR3 has 11 amino acids. Together with a sample-barcoded 5' primer, a J-beta primer mix was included in a second PCR lasting about 6 to 12 cycles. TCRdb passed the 5' RACE reads through MiXCR, listing each CDR3 protein once. The repertoire holds some 670,000 distinct CDR3 sequences, with about 51% as singletons. The source of the sample is a study of blood T cells in healthy people across ages. Regarding the study as a whole: Naive CD4+ cells and diversity were both higher in long-lived donors than in aged donors. Researchers report that TCR beta diversity correlated strongly with naive T cell percentage.

Total RNA, at least 6 micrograms per sample, came from PBMCs. The TCR comes from an elderly woman in good health. The sequenced material came from blood. V gene TRBV7-9 combines with J gene TRBJ2-5; no definite D call. The CDR3 DNA is TGTGCCAGCAGCTTCGGGCGAGCCCAGTACTTC. This translates into CASSFGRAQYF.